This TCR beta chain was obtained from a study of CD8 T cells in ankylosing spondylitis. Findings and limits, study-wide: In ankylosing spondylitis patients, matched synovial fluid reportedly showed significant enrichment of disease-linked clones. In ankylosing spondylitis blood, a motif of 7 to 9 highly homologous TCR beta variants appeared characteristic.

Of note for this clonotype: Its antigen is undetermined.

The CDR3 length is 13 residues. CDR1 SQVTM and CDR2 ANQGSEA come from the germline V gene. V was trimmed by 1 base and J by 5 bases, leaving 11 bases between them. Quantitative 5'-RACE with molecular barcodes generated TCR beta libraries. TCRdb reprocessed the 5' RACE reads with MiXCR, giving one entry per CDR3 protein. This table holds about 27,000 distinct CDR3 sequences, roughly 8.6% found once. The receptor comes from a male donor with ankylosing spondylitis or in good health (not recorded which). The specimen was blood. This sequence joins TRBV29-1 and TRBJ1-1, with a weak D call TRBD1 (5 bases). DNA for the CDR3: TGCAGCGTTGAAGGCAGGGCGAGTACTGAAGCTTTCTTT. As protein: CSVEGRASTEAFF.